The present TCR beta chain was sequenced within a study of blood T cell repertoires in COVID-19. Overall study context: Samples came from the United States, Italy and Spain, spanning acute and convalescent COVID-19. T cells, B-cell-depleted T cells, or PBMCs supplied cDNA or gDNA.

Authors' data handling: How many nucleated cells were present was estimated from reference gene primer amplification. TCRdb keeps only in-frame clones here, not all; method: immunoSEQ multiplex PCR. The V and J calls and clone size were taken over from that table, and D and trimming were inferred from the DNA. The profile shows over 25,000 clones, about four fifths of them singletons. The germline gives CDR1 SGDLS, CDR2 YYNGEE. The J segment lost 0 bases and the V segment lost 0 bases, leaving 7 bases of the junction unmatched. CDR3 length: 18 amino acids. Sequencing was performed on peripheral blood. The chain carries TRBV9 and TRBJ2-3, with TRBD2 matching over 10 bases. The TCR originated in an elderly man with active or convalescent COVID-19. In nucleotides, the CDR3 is TGTGCCAGCAGCGTAGGGGATAGCGGGGGGCCTAGCACAGATACGCAGTATTTT. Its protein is CASSVGDSGGPSTDTQYF. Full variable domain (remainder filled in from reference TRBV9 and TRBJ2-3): DSGVTQTPKHLITATGQRVTLRCSPRSGDLSVYWYQQSLDQGLQFLIQYYNGEERAKGNILERFSAQQFPDLHSELNLSSLELGDSALYFCASSVGDSGGPSTDTQYFGPGTRLTVL.